This T cell receptor (beta chain) came from a study of T cells in localized non-small cell lung cancer. Study results and caveats: Adjacent uninvolved lung tissue had the highest T cell clonality, exceeding tumor. Longer survival (overall) was linked to higher T cell density in blood. Without multi-region sequencing, intratumor heterogeneity could not be excluded. Out of the top 100 tumor clones, a median around 57 were seen in adjacent lung.

V was cut by 3 bases and J by 2 bases, with 14 bases left in between. CDR1 is SGHNT, CDR2 YYREEE, per germline (reference sequence). This CDR3 comprises 15 residues. Produced via immunoSEQ multiplex PCR; TCRdb's table is partial and in-frame only. The sample comprises about 74,000 clones, 84% of which are singletons, and under 1.5% rests with the top ten. A remark on this clone: Antigen specificity is unknown.

The TCR originated in a female donor older than 55 with stage I lung adenocarcinoma. The genes are TRBV5-4 and TRBJ1-2, with a weak D call TRBD1 (5 bases). The sequencing here drew on peripheral blood, taken before any cancer treatment. The CDR3 protein is CASSSKSGTNYGYTF. The CDR3 DNA sequence: TGTGCCAGCAGCTCGAAATCCGGGACCAACTATGGCTACACCTTC.